This is a list of T cell receptor beta chains from one sample in a study of OX40 agonist ivuxolimab in advanced cancers. The assay was immunoSEQ multiplex PCR, and TCRdb's table has in-frame clones only and misses some. The sample yields approximately 88,000 clones, about 88% seen once. The sequenced sample was CD4+ or CD8+ T cells sorted from blood, obtained in a trial of the OX40 agonist ivuxolimab. Receptors were obtained from an adult with an advanced solid tumor such as melanoma, head and neck, liver or kidney cancer. CDR3s include the opening cysteine and the closing phenylalanine or tryptophan. The order of the fields is D gene, J gene, V gene, clone size, CDR3 DNA, CDR3 protein. D genes are given only for firm matches. Part of the rows lack a size; the others show once, few, many or a class for expanded clones.

NA,TRBJ1-2,TRBV13,NA,TGTGCCAGCAGCTTGATCCCTCTAGGAAAGGGGGATGGCTACACCTTC,CASSLIPLGKGDGYTF
NA,TRBJ2-1,TRBV5-1,NA,TGCGCCAGCAGCTTGCGGACTCGGGCCGAGGATGAGCAGTTCTTC,CASSLRTRAEDEQFF
NA,TRBJ2-5,TRBV4-2,NA,TGTGCCAGCAGCCAAGCAGGCAGGAGGGCGGGGCAAGAGACCCAGTACTTC,CASSQAGRRAGQETQYF
NA,TRBJ2-2,TRBV20-1,NA,TGCACCCGGGGCGGGGAGCTGTTTTTT,CTRGGELFF
NA,TRBJ1-1,TRBV15,NA,TGTGCCACCAGCATTGGGGGGCGGGCAGGGTCGGCTTTCTTT,CATSIGGRAGSAFF
NA,TRBJ2-3,TRBV10-1,NA,TGCGCCAGCAGCGATCCTGGGACAGACCGCGGGAGGCCAGATACGCAGTATTTT,CASSDPGTDRGRPDTQYF
NA,TRBJ1-2,TRBV7-9,NA,TGTGCCAGCAGCCTCGCCAACTATGGCTACACCTTC,CASSLANYGYTF
TRBD2,TRBJ2-2,TRBV5-1,NA,TGCGCCAGCAAATCCAGCGGGGGGGCCGGGTCCGGGGAGCTGTTTTTT,CASKSSGGAGSGELFF
NA,TRBJ2-1,TRBV14,NA,TGTGCCAGCAGCCAACATAAGATCGGCTCCAAGAACGAGCAGTTCTTC,CASSQHKIGSKNEQFF
TRBD2,TRBJ2-3,TRBV4-3,once,TGCGCCAGCAGCCAAGATCTCACTAGCGGACTAAACACAGATACGCAGTATTTT,CASSQDLTSGLNTDTQYF
NA,TRBJ2-5,TRBV7-2,NA,TGTGCCAGCAGCTCCCTCGGGGATCGGGGAGAGACCCAGTACTTC,CASSSLGDRGETQYF
TRBD1,TRBJ2-5,TRBV6-6,once,TGTGCTAGCACCGGACAGGGTAAAGAGACCCAGTACTTC,CASTGQGKETQYF
TRBD1,TRBJ1-2,TRBV7-8,NA,TGTGCCAGCAGCCTGGACAGGGGGTTTCTTAACTATGGCTACACCTTC,CASSLDRGFLNYGYTF
NA,TRBJ1-1,TRBV30,once,TGTGCCTGGAGTGAACTAACGGTCAATGAAGCTTTCTTT,CAWSELTVNEAFF
NA,TRBJ2-7,TRBV5-4,NA,TGTGCCAGCAGCTTGGGCCTAGCAGGCTCCTACGAGCAGTACTTC,CASSLGLAGSYEQYF
NA,TRBJ1-1,TRBV5-1,NA,TGCGCCAGCAGCTTGGGCGGGGGCATGAACACTGAAGCTTTCTTT,CASSLGGGMNTEAFF
NA,TRBJ2-1,TRBV18,NA,TGTGCCAGCTCACCGGTAGGGAATGAGCAGTTCTTC,CASSPVGNEQFF